This T cell receptor (beta chain) was documented in a study of shared clonotypes between healthy human individuals. CDR1 and CDR2 (germline): MGHRA, YSYEKL. J gave up 0 bases and V 0 bases, and 13 bases lay outside the gene matches. This CDR3 is built from 20 residues. The table came from immunoSEQ multiplex PCR; TCRdb's copy has only in-frame clones and leaves some out. The sample lists 1.4 million or so clones, approximately 98.5% seen once, with around 0.38% in the top ten. Notes on this clone: The target antigen is unknown.

Findings and caveats of the study: Naive CD4 clonotypes overlapped across several donors at around 4.7%. In the sorted subsets, rarefaction showed sequencing was incomplete despite large depth.

The source material was naive CD4+ T cells sorted from blood. The subset: CD45RA+ positively selected. This receptor was identified in a man aged 25-45 years in good health. The chain carries TRBV4-1 and TRBJ1-5; TRBD1 agrees at 8 bases. For the CDR3, the DNA is TGCGCCAGCAGCCAAGATAGCCGGACAGGGTACGCTTATAGCAATCAGCCCCAGCATTTT. Translation: CASSQDSRTGYAYSNQPQHF.